These T cell receptor beta chains were read from a single sample in a study of spatial heterogeneity in lung cancer. TCRdb redid the calling of the 5' RACE reads with MiXCR, one entry per CDR3 protein. The sample shows about 1,600 distinct CDR3 sequences, approximately 25% of them seen only once. The specimen comprised PBMCs, sampled at surgery. The receptors stem from a male donor with early-stage non-small cell lung cancer. Both conserved end residues are part of each CDR3. The order of the fields is V gene, clone size, D gene, J gene, CDR3 DNA, CDR3 protein. A D gene is named only where the DNA matches it firmly. Not all rows give a size; the values are once, few, many and, for expanded clones, a class.

TRBV5-6	many	-	TRBJ1-2	TGTGCCAGCAGCTTGGGGCTTCCGGTTTCTGCGACTTGGGATGGCTACACCTTC	CASSLGLPVSATWDGYTF
TRBV24-1	-	-	TRBJ1-3	TGTGCCACCAGTGACCAGGGAGACGGAAACACCATATATTTT	CATSDQGDGNTIYF
TRBV7-3	-	-	TRBJ2-7	TGTGCCAGCAGCTTAACAGGGACCTACGAACAGTACTTC	CASSLTGTYEQYF
TRBV27	medium-sized	-	TRBJ2-1	TGTGCCAGCAGTGTACTTTCCCCGTCCTACAATGAGCAGTTCTTC	CASSVLSPSYNEQFF
TRBV7-2	few	-	TRBJ2-5	TGTGCCAGCAGCGCGGGCTTCTTCCAGGAGACCCAGTACTTC	CASSAGFFQETQYF
TRBV25-1	many	-	TRBJ2-5	TGTGCCAGCAGTATGGGGGTGGAGACCCAGTACTTC	CASSMGVETQYF
TRBV27	large	-	TRBJ1-5	TGTGCCAGCAGTCCGGGCCCCTCTGGGACTCAGCCCCAGCATTTT	CASSPGPSGTQPQHF
TRBV28	-	TRBD1	TRBJ1-2	TGTGCCAGCAGTCTCTACGCTCGGACAGGGGGTAGTACCTATGGCTACACCTTC	CASSLYARTGGSTYGYTF
TRBV7-3	-	TRBD1	TRBJ2-3	TGTGCCAGCAGCTTAAAGGGGGCGAAATCAGATACGCAGTATTTT	CASSLKGAKSDTQYF
TRBV20-1	large	-	TRBJ1-5	TGCAGTGCTACGTCTCCGGGGCTCAGGGCCACCAATCAGCCCCAGCATTTT	CSATSPGLRATNQPQHF
TRBV4-3	-	-	TRBJ1-2	TGCGCCAGCAGCCTGGGGCCCCGGCGGGGCTACACCTTC	CASSLGPRRGYTF
TRBV20-1	-	-	TRBJ2-1	TGCAGTGCTAGCGGAGGGGCTAATCCTGTAGGGGAGCAGTTCTTC	CSASGGANPVGEQFF
TRBV6-5	many	TRBD2	TRBJ2-1	TGTGCCAGCAGTCTGAGCGGGACTCACAATGAGCAGTTCTTC	CASSLSGTHNEQFF
TRBV7-9	-	-	TRBJ2-7	TGTGCCAGCAGCTTAGCGGGGGCCGGATCCTACGAGCAGTACTTC	CASSLAGAGSYEQYF
TRBV6-1	few	-	TRBJ1-3	TGTGCCAGCAGCCAGGGATCTGGAAACACCATATATTTT	CASSQGSGNTIYF
TRBV10-3	medium-sized	TRBD2	TRBJ2-7	TGTGCCATCAGCTTCGGACTAGCGGGAGAGAGAGGGTACGAGCAGTACTTC	CAISFGLAGERGYEQYF
TRBV6-2/TRBV6-3	few	-	TRBJ1-1	TGTGCCAGCAGTTACGGGCGCACTGAAGCTTTCTTT	CASSYGRTEAFF
TRBV18	-	TRBD1	TRBJ2-5	TGTGCCAGCTCACTCCGGACAGGACAAGAGACCCAGTACTTC	CASSLRTGQETQYF
TRBV12-3/TRBV12-4	medium-sized	TRBD1	TRBJ1-5	TGTGCCAGCAGTTTTGGAGGACAGGGTGGACAGCCCCAGCATTTT	CASSFGGQGGQPQHF
TRBV7-9	large	-	TRBJ2-1	TGTGCCAGCAGCTTAGGGGGTTTAGGGACGGACAATGAGCAGTTCTTC	CASSLGGLGTDNEQFF
TRBV5-4	large	-	TRBJ2-1	TGTGCCAGCAGCTTGACCGGGGCCAGCTCCTACAATGAGCAGTTCTTC	CASSLTGASSYNEQFF
TRBV2	many	-	TRBJ1-2	TGTGCCAGCAGTGAAACCGGGACGGTCGATAACTATGGCTACACCTTC	CASSETGTVDNYGYTF
TRBV3-1	-	-	TRBJ2-2	TGTGCCAGCAGCCAGAGGGTCCACGTGTGGGGGTTAATCGCGAACACCGGGGAGCTGTTTTTT	CASSQRVHVWGLIANTGELFF
TRBV28	few	-	TRBJ1-2	TGTGCCAGCAGCCTTGGACCCGGGACCGACAAGCCCTGGGGCTACACCTTC	CASSLGPGTDKPWGYTF
TRBV7-2	many	-	TRBJ2-1	TGTGCCAGCAGCTTAATCCTGGGGGCTTTCGTCGATGAGCAGTTCTTC	CASSLILGAFVDEQFF
TRBV29-1	-	-	TRBJ2-1	TGCAGCGTTGAACCCTCGGAAGGGTTCAGCAATGAGCAGTTCTTC	CSVEPSEGFSNEQFF
TRBV19	-	-	TRBJ2-5	TGTGCCAGTAGTATGACTAGTCGGGAGACCCAGTACTTC	CASSMTSRETQYF
TRBV2	-	TRBD2	TRBJ2-3	TGTGCCAGCAGTGAAGGTACTAGCGGGAGTACAGATACGCAGTATTTT	CASSEGTSGSTDTQYF
TRBV7-6	many	-	TRBJ2-2	TGTGCCATCGAGGAGTCCACCGGGGAGCTGTTTTTT	CAIEESTGELFF
TRBV15	few	TRBD2	TRBJ2-1	TGTGCCACCAGCAGATACGAACTAGCGGGAGTACCCTACAATGAGCAGTTCTTC	CATSRYELAGVPYNEQFF
TRBV28	many	-	TRBJ2-3	TGTGCCAGCAACAAGTTGGGGACAGATACGCAGTATTTT	CASNKLGTDTQYF
TRBV28	few	TRBD2	TRBJ2-1	TGTGCCAGTCTTCTAGCGGGGGTTTACAATGAGCAGTTCTTC	CASLLAGVYNEQFF
TRBV20-1	-	-	TRBJ1-2	TGCAGTGCCACCCAGGCAGGGGAGATCGGCTACACCTTC	CSATQAGEIGYTF
TRBV6-1	medium-sized	-	TRBJ2-5	TGTGCCAGCAGTGAAGTAAACAGCCGCGGAGAGACCCAGTACTTC	CASSEVNSRGETQYF
TRBV18	many	-	TRBJ2-7	TGTGCCAGCTCACCAGGCGTCAGGGGTTCCTACGAGCAGTACTTC	CASSPGVRGSYEQYF
TRBV7-9	many	-	TRBJ1-5	TGTGCCAGCAGCTTAGCGGGGACACATAATCAGCCCCAGCATTTT	CASSLAGTHNQPQHF
TRBV4-3	once	-	TRBJ2-1	TGCGCCAGCAGTAGCTGGAGCAATGAGCAGTTCTTC	CASSSWSNEQFF
TRBV12-3/TRBV12-4	many	TRBD2	TRBJ2-1	TGTGCCAGCAGTTCCCGACTAGCGGGGTACAATGAGCAGTTCTTC	CASSSRLAGYNEQFF
TRBV29-1	-	-	TRBJ2-4	TGCAGCGTTGAGGAGGGATTAGTCAAAAACATTCAGTACTTC	CSVEEGLVKNIQYF
TRBV18	few	-	TRBJ1-4	TGTGCCAGCTCGTACAGCGCAACTAATGAAAAACTGTTTTTT	CASSYSATNEKLFF
TRBV7-9	-	TRBD1	TRBJ1-5	TGTGCCAGCAGCTCCGCAGGGGGCGGGACAGAGGGTCAGCCCCAGCATTTT	CASSSAGGGTEGQPQHF
TRBV20-1	-	TRBD1	TRBJ1-4	TGCAGTGCTAGTGGGACAGGGGTTCGCGAAAAACTGTTTTTT	CSASGTGVREKLFF
TRBV12-3/TRBV12-4	-	TRBD1	TRBJ2-3	TGTGCCAGCAGTAACACCGGGACAGGGGAAACAGATACGCAGTATTTT	CASSNTGTGETDTQYF
TRBV6-4	-	-	TRBJ1-1	TGTGCCAGCAGTGAGGAACTGGGGCTCGGGAACACTGAAGCTTTCTTT	CASSEELGLGNTEAFF
TRBV5-1	few	TRBD2	TRBJ2-3	TGCGCCAGCAGCTTGTGGACTAGCGGGAGCGGGGATACGCAGTATTTT	CASSLWTSGSGDTQYF
TRBV7-6	many	-	TRBJ2-1	TGTGCCAGCAGCTTCGGTTTCGGGACGCCCGGGGATGAGCAGTTCTTC	CASSFGFGTPGDEQFF
TRBV7-2	-	-	TRBJ2-3	TGTGCCAGCAGCTTAGTCCTCCAGGCTGATACGCAGTATTTT	CASSLVLQADTQYF
TRBV4-2	-	-	TRBJ2-2	TGTGCCAGCAGGGGGACGGTTAACACCGGGGAGCTGTTTTTT	CASRGTVNTGELFF
TRBV12-3/TRBV12-4	many	-	TRBJ1-2	TGTGCCAGCTCACAACGAGGGACCCCCGATGGCTACACCTTC	CASSQRGTPDGYTF
TRBV7-2	-	-	TRBJ2-1	TGTGCCAGCAGCTTAGATCCCGGCCATGAGCAGTTCTTC	CASSLDPGHEQFF
TRBV4-3	once	-	TRBJ2-7	TGCGCCAGCAGCCATGCCTCACGGGACGGAGGATACGAGCAGTACTTC	CASSHASRDGGYEQYF
TRBV7-3	many	-	TRBJ2-2	TGTGCCAGCAGCATGAGTCCCTTTTCCACCGGGGAGCTGTTTTTT	CASSMSPFSTGELFF
TRBV3-1	many	TRBD2	TRBJ2-5	TGTGCCAGCAGCCAAGATTGGCTAGCGGGGTCGGAAGAGACCCAGTACTTC	CASSQDWLAGSEETQYF